This T cell receptor (beta chain) was retrieved from a study of T cell responses to AZD1222 COVID-19 vaccine. From germline, CDR1 is WSHSY and CDR2 SAAADI. The trim removed 4 bases at V and 5 bases at J, leaving 7 bases unmatched. CDR3 length equals 16 residues. Here immunoSEQ multiplex PCR was the method, and the copy in TCRdb shows in-frame clones only, minus some. The sample contains about 130,000 clones, about 92% of which appear only once. In its sample, this clone was seen once. The TCR originated in an adult in good health. Source: peripheral blood, taken on day 0 of MenACWY control vaccination. The rearrangement links TRBV10-2 to TRBJ1-6; 8 nucleotides line up with TRBD1. CDR3 sequence: CASSGQGAGNNSPLHF. Written as DNA, the CDR3 is TGCGCCAGCAGTGGGCAGGGGGCCGGTAATAATTCACCCCTCCACTTT.